The present T cell receptor beta chain was sequenced within a study of blood T cell repertoires in COVID-19. Across the whole study: Some COVID-19 samples were acute and others convalescent; all came from the United States, Italy and Spain. T cells, B-cell-depleted T cells, or PBMCs provided the cDNA or gDNA that served as material.

Per the original methods: Reference gene primer amplification gave nucleated cell count estimates. TCRdb's table, derived via immunoSEQ multiplex PCR, lists solely in-frame clones and lacks some. V and J calls plus clone size are reproduced from that table; the DNA served to infer D and trimming. The table shows fewer than 80,000 clones, with 88% occurring only once. This clone occurred once. The TCR comes from a woman between 50 and 59 years old with active or convalescent COVID-19. Sample: peripheral blood.

CDR3 sequence (DNA): TGTGCCAGCAGCGGACTAGCGGGAGAGCGTGGTACAGATACGCAGTATTTT. As protein: CASSGLAGERGTDTQYF. The chain joins TRBV11-3 to TRBJ2-3; TRBD2 aligns across 13 bases. Germline V gives CDR1 SGHNT, CDR2 YENEEA. CDR3 length: 17 amino acids. The ends lost 5 bases at V and 3 bases at J; junction bases unmatched: 8. Together with reference TRBV11-3 and TRBJ2-3, the CDR3 gives the full variable domain: EAGVVQSPRYKIIEKKQPVAFWCNPISGHNTLYWYLQNLGQGPELLIRYENEEAVDDSQLPKDRFSAERLKGVDSTLKIQPAELGDSAVYLCASSGLAGERGTDTQYFGPGTRLTVL.